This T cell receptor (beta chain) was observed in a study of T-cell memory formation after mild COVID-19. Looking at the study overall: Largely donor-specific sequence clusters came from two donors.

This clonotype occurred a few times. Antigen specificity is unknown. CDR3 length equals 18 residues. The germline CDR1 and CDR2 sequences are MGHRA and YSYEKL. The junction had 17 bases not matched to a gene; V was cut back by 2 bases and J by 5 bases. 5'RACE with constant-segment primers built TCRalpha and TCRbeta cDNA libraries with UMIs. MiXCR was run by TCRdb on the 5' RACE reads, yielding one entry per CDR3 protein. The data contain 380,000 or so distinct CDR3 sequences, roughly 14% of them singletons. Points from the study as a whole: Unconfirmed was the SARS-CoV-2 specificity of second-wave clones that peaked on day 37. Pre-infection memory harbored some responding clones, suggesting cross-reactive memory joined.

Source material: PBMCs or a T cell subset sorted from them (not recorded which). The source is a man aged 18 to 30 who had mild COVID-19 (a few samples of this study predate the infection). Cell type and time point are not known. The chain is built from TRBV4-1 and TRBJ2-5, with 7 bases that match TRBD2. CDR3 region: CASSQRAHVSGVGETQYF. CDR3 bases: TGCGCCAGCAGCCAACGGGCGCACGTGAGCGGGGTAGGGGAGACCCAGTACTTC.